This T cell receptor (beta chain) was sequenced during a study of T cell changes during pregnancy in multiple sclerosis. The V and J ends lost 5 bases and 4 bases respectively, with 15 bases between them. Germline-derived CDR1 and CDR2 are MNHNS and SASEGT. The CDR3 covers 15 residues. Clones were sequenced by immunoSEQ multiplex PCR, and TCRdb holds only the in-frame ones, with some missing. The sample records over 45,000 clones, about nine tenths being singletons. The chain carries TRBV6-1 and TRBJ2-4; a possible D gene is TRBD1 (5 bases). This sample comprised CD4+ T cells from peripheral blood mononuclear cells, obtained after pregnancy. This TCR was recovered from a female donor with multiple sclerosis, enrolled in a pregnancy study. CDR3 region: CASSSQGTGKNIQYF. CDR3 DNA: TGTGCCAGCAGTTCTCAGGGTACCGGGAAAAACATTCAGTACTTC.